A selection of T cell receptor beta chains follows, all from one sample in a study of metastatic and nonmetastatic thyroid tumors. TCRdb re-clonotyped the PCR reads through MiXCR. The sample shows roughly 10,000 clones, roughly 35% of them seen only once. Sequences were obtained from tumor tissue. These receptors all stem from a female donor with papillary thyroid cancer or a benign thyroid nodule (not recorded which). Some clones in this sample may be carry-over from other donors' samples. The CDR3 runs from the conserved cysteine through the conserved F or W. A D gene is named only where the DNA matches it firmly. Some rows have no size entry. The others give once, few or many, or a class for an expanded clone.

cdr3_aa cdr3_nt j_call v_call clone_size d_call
CAIRGKPSGELFF TGTGCCATCAGGGGGAAACCTTCCGGGGAGCTGTTTTTT TRBJ2-2 TRBV10-3 - -
CASSAHPTAETQYF TGTGCCAGCAGTGCACACCCCACAGCTGAGACCCAGTACTTC TRBJ2-5 TRBV6-1 medium-sized -
CASSLVAGGTYEQYF TGTGCCAGCAGCTTAGTGGCAGGGGGGACCTACGAGCAGTACTTC TRBJ2-7 TRBV11-2 - -
CASSKRSGREPYEQYF TGTGCCAGCAGTAAGAGGTCTGGGCGGGAACCCTACGAGCAGTACTTC TRBJ2-7 TRBV6-1 few -
CSARDLRTSPGYGYTF TGCAGTGCTAGAGATCTGAGGACTTCCCCAGGCTATGGCTACACCTTC TRBJ1-2 TRBV20-1 many -
CASSRTSGSTGELFF TGTGCCAGCAGTCGGACAAGTGGGAGCACCGGGGAGCTGTTTTTT TRBJ2-2 TRBV6-1 few -
CASSYLDREYSPLHF TGTGCCAGCAGTTACCTCGACAGAGAGTATTCACCCCTCCACTTT TRBJ1-6 TRBV6-6 - -
CASGPTGAYNEQFF TGTGCCAGCGGTCCTACGGGGGCATACAATGAGCAGTTCTTC TRBJ2-1 TRBV6-1 few -
CASSVRQGTYEQYF TGTGCCAGCAGCGTTCGACAGGGAACCTACGAGCAGTACTTC TRBJ2-7 TRBV11-1 few TRBD1
CASSSGQGVTDTQYF TGTGCCAGCAGTTCGGGACAGGGTGTTACAGATACGCAGTATTTT TRBJ2-3 TRBV6-1 - TRBD1